This TCR beta chain appears in the sequencing data of a study of blood T cell repertoires in COVID-19. Study-level background: Sources were T cells, B-cell-depleted T cells, or PBMCs; the material itself was cDNA or gDNA.

In the authors' methods: Estimated nucleated cell counts came from reference gene primer amplification. This table comes from immunoSEQ multiplex PCR, and its TCRdb copy is limited to in-frame clones, with some not included. V and J calls and clone size are copied from that table; D and trimming were computed from the DNA. This sample carries about 130,000 clones, roughly four fifths of them seen once, and the ten largest clones take around 6%. This CDR3 contains 15 residues. Germline V lookup: CDR1 SEHNR, CDR2 FQNEAQ (reference sequence). V shed 5 bases and J shed 8 bases, with 18 bases lying between them.

The sequence was obtained from a man aged 55 to 70 with acute or convalescent COVID-19. Sequenced material: peripheral blood. This chain uses TRBV7-9 with TRBJ1-4, with a weak D call TRBD1 (6 bases). The CDR3 DNA sequence: TGTGCCAGCAGCGGCTCCAGGGGTTTTGGCGAAAAACTGTTTTTT. Protein sequence: CASSGSRGFGEKLFF.